Presented here are 6 T cell receptor beta chains from one specimen sequenced in a study of cytomegalovirus exposure and HLA in healthy donors. Primers for the PCR totalled 60 Vbeta and 13 Jbeta. Method: immunoSEQ multiplex PCR; TCRdb's copy keeps in-frame clones and lacks some. The top ten hold 2.5% of the sample, which has about 76,000 clones, roughly 78% seen once. The sequenced sample was PBMCs. Source of these receptors: a man aged 30 to 39 in good health and CMV-seronegative.

The V call is TRBV4-1, the J call TRBJ2-2; the match to TRBD2 covers 11 bases. The germline gives CDR1 MGHRA, CDR2 YSYEKL. The J segment lost 5 bases and the V segment lost 8 bases, leaving 4 bases of the junction unmatched. This CDR3 is built from 14 residues. This CDR3 reads CASRGTSGTGELFF. CDR3 nucleotides: TGCGCCAGCCGGGGGACTAGCGGAACCGGGGAGCTGTTTTTT.

This clone was found once. The chain carries TRBV7-9 and TRBJ1-4; 7 bases fit TRBD1. This CDR3 has 15 amino acids. V lost 5 bases, J lost 1 base, and 4 bases stayed unmatched. Germline CDR1 and CDR2: SEHNR and FQNEAQ (reference sequence). Here the CDR3 DNA reads TGTGCCAGCAGCCGTTCAGGGGGAACTAATGAAAAACTGTTTTTT. Protein sequence: CASSRSGGTNEKLFF.

The rearrangement links TRBV6-6 to TRBJ2-5; 10 nucleotides line up with TRBD2. The CDR3 is 15 amino acids. V lost 6 bases, J lost 5 bases, and 9 bases stayed unmatched. The germline V gene has CDR1 MNHNY and CDR2 SVGAGI (reference sequence). The CDR3 protein is CASRYLAGGGETQYF. Here the CDR3 DNA reads TGTGCCAGCAGATATTTAGCGGGGGGCGGGGAGACCCAGTACTTC.

The chain employs TRBV5-4 and TRBJ2-7; 7 bases match TRBD1. V trimming: 4 bases; J trimming: 1 base; junction bases outside the gene matches: 14. This CDR3 comprises 17 residues. Looked up from germline, CDR1 is SGHNT and CDR2 is YYREEE (reference sequence). CDR3 loop: CASSAGGPGQLSYEQYF. CDR3 in DNA: TGTGCCAGCAGCGCAGGGGGACCAGGACAGCTTTCCTACGAGCAGTACTTC. Full variable domain (outside the CDR3, taken from reference TRBV5-4 and TRBJ2-7): ETGVTQSPTHLIKTRGQQVTLRCSSQSGHNTVSWYQQALGQGPQFIFQYYREEENGRGNFPPRFSGLQFPNYSSELNVNALELDDSALYLCASSAGGPGQLSYEQYFGPGTRLTVT.

The chain combines TRBV27 with TRBJ2-5, with D perhaps matching TRBD2 (5 bases). V was pared by 5 bases and J by 2 bases, with 12 bases between. This CDR3 comprises 14 residues. Germline V CDR1 and CDR2: MNHEY, SMNVEV (reference sequence). In nucleotides, the CDR3 is TGTGCCAGCAGTCCACGGACTGTACAAGAGACCCAGTACTTC. The encoded protein is CASSPRTVQETQYF.

This clone showed up just once. V is TRBV28 and J is TRBJ2-1; 11 nucleotides agree with TRBD1. V lost 2 bases to trimming and J lost 0 bases; unmatched junction nucleotides: 0. This CDR3 contains 16 residues. Looked up from germline, CDR1 is MDHEN and CDR2 is SYDVKM. The CDR3 bases are TGTGCCAGCAGTTTAGGGACAGGGGGCTCCTACAATGAGCAGTTCTTC. This codes for CASSLGTGGSYNEQFF.